This TCR beta chain was profiled in a study of PD-1 blockade in classical Hodgkin lymphoma. General study results and limits: Newly diagnosed patients reportedly had lower baseline TCR diversity than healthy donors. Exclusion was applied to patients who started nivolumab under 1 year after ASCT.

Every patient was affected by relapse after autologous stem cell transplantation, while exposure to brentuximab vedotin was not uniform. After removal of 7 bases from V and 7 bases from J, the junction contained 12 bases not matched to a gene. CDR3 length: 14 residues. Germline lookup yields CDR1 GTSNPN and CDR2 SVGIG (reference sequence). In regard to this clone: Its antigen is not identified.

Profiled with immunoSEQ multiplex PCR; TCRdb holds only in-frame clones, not every one. The data contain some 96,000 clones, approximately 80% of them singletons. This rearrangement joins TRBV30 to TRBJ2-1; TRBD2 agrees at 8 bases. The sequenced sample was peripheral blood mononuclear cells (PBMCs), obtained at baseline. The source of this sequence is a human donor with classical Hodgkin lymphoma. CDR3 amino acids: CAFQWVAGLNEQFF. The CDR3 DNA sequence: TGTGCCTTCCAGTGGGTAGCGGGATTAAATGAGCAGTTCTTC.